The 3 T cell receptor beta chains given below trace back to one sample, sequenced in a study of long-term antiretroviral therapy in people with HIV. They ran version v3.0 of the immunoSEQ assay at survey level. Data came from immunoSEQ multiplex PCR; TCRdb stores just in-frame clones and leaves some out. This sample has roughly 9,200 clones, with about 73% found just once. The sample here was unsorted PBMCs, taken 0.6 years before starting antiretroviral therapy. All receptors derive from a man aged 35 to 55 with HIV.

This chain joins TRBV5-1 and TRBJ2-7, with D maybe TRBD2 (5 bases). V was clipped by 0 bases and J by 1 base, with 11 bases between them. CDR3 length: 15 amino acids. Looked up from germline, CDR1 is SGHRS and CDR2 is YFSETQ. The DNA for the CDR3 is TGCGCCAGCAGCTTGGAAGGTTCGGGGTCCTACGAGCAGTACTTC. It translates to CASSLEGSGSYEQYF.

J is TRBJ2-7 and V is TRBV5-1, with D possibly matching TRBD1 (6 bases). V was cut by 1 base and J by 5 bases, with 10 bases left in between. The V gene's germline CDR1 is SGHRS and CDR2 YFSETQ. This CDR3 is 13 amino acids long. The CDR3 bases are TGCGCCAGCAGCTTGACAGGGTTGGACGAGCAGTACTTC. Translated: CASSLTGLDEQYF.

This clone was observed a single time. The chain is built from TRBV4-1 and TRBJ1-5; tentatively, D is TRBD1 (5 bases). CDR3 length: 17 amino acids. Germline V gives CDR1 MGHRA, CDR2 YSYEKL. Trimming shortened V by 0 bases and J by 3 bases, and 15 bases separated the two germline ends. CDR3 sequence reads: CASSQEISQGANQPQHF. The CDR3 DNA reads as TGCGCCAGCAGCCAAGAAATTTCGCAGGGAGCCAATCAGCCCCAGCATTTT.